A selection of T cell receptor beta chains follows, all from one sample in a study of blood T cell repertoires in COVID-19. Only in-frame clones appear in the TCRdb table, and some are missing; sequencing was by immunoSEQ multiplex PCR. The sample gives about 76,000 clones, 80% to 90% of which show up once; 4.5% to 7% is in the top ten. The sample taken for sequencing was peripheral blood. The receptor source for this set is a man aged 50-59 years with active COVID-19. The CDR3 runs from the conserved cysteine through the conserved F or W. A D gene is named only where the DNA matches it firmly. For some rows the clone size is stated as once, few or many, or as a class when expanded; others skip it.

d_call: -
clone_size: few
j_call: TRBJ2-1
v_call: TRBV6-2/TRBV6-3
cdr3_length: 18
cdr3_nt: TGTGCCAGCAGTAGAGGTCCTGGGACTTTGAGCTCCTACAATGAGCAGTTCTTC
cdr3_aa: CASSRGPGTLSSYNEQFF

d_call: -
clone_size: -
j_call: TRBJ2-3
v_call: TRBV14
cdr3_length: 14
cdr3_nt: TGTGCCAGCAGCCAAGTGGCAGGGCTGGGTACGCAGTATTTT
cdr3_aa: CASSQVAGLGTQYF

d_call: -
clone_size: -
j_call: TRBJ2-3
v_call: TRBV7-3
cdr3_length: 13
cdr3_nt: TGTGCCAGCAGCCCCACAAGGGGGGATACGCAGTATTTT
cdr3_aa: CASSPTRGDTQYF

d_call: -
clone_size: -
j_call: TRBJ1-1
v_call: TRBV24-1
cdr3_length: 15
cdr3_nt: TGTGCCACCAGTGATCCCAGGGCCCCGAACACTGAAGCTTTCTTT
cdr3_aa: CATSDPRAPNTEAFF

d_call: -
clone_size: few
j_call: TRBJ2-7
v_call: TRBV10-3
cdr3_length: 13
cdr3_nt: TGTGCCATCAGTGTACAGGCCCGAGTTGAGCAGTACTTC
cdr3_aa: CAISVQARVEQYF

d_call: -
clone_size: -
j_call: TRBJ1-1
v_call: TRBV5-1
cdr3_length: 13
cdr3_nt: TGCGCCAGCAGCGAGGTTTCGAACACTGAAGCTTTCTTT
cdr3_aa: CASSEVSNTEAFF

d_call: TRBD1
clone_size: -
j_call: TRBJ1-5
v_call: TRBV19
cdr3_length: 17
cdr3_nt: TGTGCCAGTAGTATTGGGAGGGGGACAGGGTTGAATCAGCCCCAGCATTTT
cdr3_aa: CASSIGRGTGLNQPQHF

d_call: -
clone_size: -
j_call: TRBJ2-1
v_call: TRBV28
cdr3_length: 13
cdr3_nt: TGTGCCAGCAGTTTTCAGGGGAACAATGAGCAGTTCTTC
cdr3_aa: CASSFQGNNEQFF

d_call: -
clone_size: -
j_call: TRBJ2-3
v_call: TRBV30
cdr3_length: 10
cdr3_nt: TGTGCCTGGAGTGACGGGAGGCAGTATTTT
cdr3_aa: CAWSDGRQYF

d_call: -
clone_size: few
j_call: TRBJ1-6
v_call: TRBV28
cdr3_length: 12
cdr3_nt: TGTGCCAGCAGTGCGTATAATTCACCCCTCCACTTT
cdr3_aa: CASSAYNSPLHF

d_call: -
clone_size: -
j_call: TRBJ1-6
v_call: TRBV25-1
cdr3_length: 15
cdr3_nt: TGTGCCAGCAAAAGCCAGCGGAGCCTAAATTCACCCCTCCACTTT
cdr3_aa: CASKSQRSLNSPLHF

d_call: -
clone_size: few
j_call: TRBJ2-1
v_call: TRBV27
cdr3_length: 13
cdr3_nt: TGTGCCAGCAGTTCCGGGATGTACAATGAGCAGTTCTTC
cdr3_aa: CASSSGMYNEQFF

d_call: TRBD2
clone_size: -
j_call: TRBJ2-1
v_call: TRBV18
cdr3_length: 15
cdr3_nt: TGTGCCAGCACCGGGACTAGCGGGACGTACAATGAGCAGTTCTTC
cdr3_aa: CASTGTSGTYNEQFF

d_call: -
clone_size: -
j_call: TRBJ1-2
v_call: TRBV9
cdr3_length: 14
cdr3_nt: TGTGCCAGCAGCCAGAGGGGGGGGCTCTATGGCTACACCTTC
cdr3_aa: CASSQRGGLYGYTF

d_call: -
clone_size: -
j_call: TRBJ2-7
v_call: TRBV30
cdr3_length: 14
cdr3_nt: TGTGCCTGGAGTGTGGGCAGGGAGGTCCACGAGCAGTACTTC
cdr3_aa: CAWSVGREVHEQYF

d_call: TRBD1
clone_size: -
j_call: TRBJ2-1
v_call: TRBV4-1
cdr3_length: 18
cdr3_nt: TGCGCCAGCAGCCCGCGGTTGGGACAGGGGGCATCCTACAATGAGCAGTTCTTC
cdr3_aa: CASSPRLGQGASYNEQFF

d_call: TRBD1
clone_size: -
j_call: TRBJ1-6
v_call: TRBV6-5
cdr3_length: 15
cdr3_nt: TGTGCCAGCAGTTACGTGACAGGGCCCAATTCACCCCTCCACTTT
cdr3_aa: CASSYVTGPNSPLHF

d_call: TRBD2
clone_size: -
j_call: TRBJ2-2
v_call: TRBV7-2
cdr3_length: 16
cdr3_nt: TGTGCCAGCAGCCGTAGCGGGGGGGCATACTCCGGGGAGCTGTTTTTT
cdr3_aa: CASSRSGGAYSGELFF

d_call: -
clone_size: -
j_call: TRBJ2-1
v_call: TRBV28
cdr3_length: 16
cdr3_nt: TGTGCCAGCAGTTTATTTTCGCAGGCCCGACGCAATGAGCAGTTCTTC
cdr3_aa: CASSLFSQARRNEQFF

d_call: TRBD2
clone_size: -
j_call: TRBJ2-7
v_call: TRBV6-2/TRBV6-3
cdr3_length: 15
cdr3_nt: TGTGCCAGCAGTTACAGGCGGGAGGGTCCCTACGAGCAGTACTTC
cdr3_aa: CASSYRREGPYEQYF

d_call: -
clone_size: -
j_call: TRBJ2-1
v_call: TRBV5-6
cdr3_length: 14
cdr3_nt: TGTGCCAGCAGCTCCAGACCTAGCGACCCCGAGCAGTTCTTC
cdr3_aa: CASSSRPSDPEQFF

d_call: -
clone_size: once
j_call: TRBJ1-6
v_call: TRBV5-1
cdr3_length: 17
cdr3_nt: TGCGCCAGCAGCTATACAGTCGCGAGCTCCTATAATTCACCCCTCCACTTT
cdr3_aa: CASSYTVASSYNSPLHF

d_call: TRBD1
clone_size: once
j_call: TRBJ1-1
v_call: TRBV28
cdr3_length: 14
cdr3_nt: TGTGCCAGCAGTTCCCCGGGGGACAGGGCTGAAGCTTTCTTT
cdr3_aa: CASSSPGDRAEAFF

d_call: TRBD2
clone_size: once
j_call: TRBJ2-1
v_call: TRBV7-3
cdr3_length: 15
cdr3_nt: TGTGCCAGCAGCCGGGGACTAGCGGAGACGAATGAGCAGTTCTTC
cdr3_aa: CASSRGLAETNEQFF

d_call: -
clone_size: -
j_call: TRBJ2-5
v_call: TRBV25-1
cdr3_length: 16
cdr3_nt: TGTGCCAGCAGTGTGACCGGGGGTAGGGGCTTTGAGACCCAGTACTTC
cdr3_aa: CASSVTGGRGFETQYF

d_call: -
clone_size: once
j_call: TRBJ1-2
v_call: TRBV5-1
cdr3_length: 14
cdr3_nt: TGCGCCAGCAGCCCCACCGACGGGAGCGGTGGCTACACCTTC
cdr3_aa: CASSPTDGSGGYTF

d_call: -
clone_size: -
j_call: TRBJ2-2
v_call: TRBV7-2
cdr3_length: 15
cdr3_nt: TGTGCCAGCAGCTTAGTGCAGGGCGAGGCCGGGGAGCTGTTTTTT
cdr3_aa: CASSLVQGEAGELFF

d_call: TRBD1
clone_size: -
j_call: TRBJ2-7
v_call: TRBV5-4
cdr3_length: 14
cdr3_nt: TGTGCCAGCAGCTTGGGGGACAGGGACTACGAGCAGTACTTC
cdr3_aa: CASSLGDRDYEQYF

d_call: TRBD2
clone_size: once
j_call: TRBJ2-1
v_call: TRBV27
cdr3_length: 20
cdr3_nt: TGTGCCAGCAGAATACCTGATAGGACTAGCGGGAGTACCTCCTACAATGAGCAGTTCTTC
cdr3_aa: CASRIPDRTSGSTSYNEQFF

d_call: -
clone_size: -
j_call: TRBJ2-7
v_call: TRBV27
cdr3_length: 14
cdr3_nt: TGTGCCAGCAGTTTAAGGGGGGGGACCAACGAGCAGTACTTC
cdr3_aa: CASSLRGGTNEQYF

d_call: TRBD1
clone_size: few
j_call: TRBJ2-7
v_call: TRBV6-5
cdr3_length: 16
cdr3_nt: TGTGCCAGCAGTTCCCAGGCCGGACAGGTCTCCTACGAGCAGTACTTC
cdr3_aa: CASSSQAGQVSYEQYF

d_call: TRBD2
clone_size: -
j_call: TRBJ2-1
v_call: TRBV4-3
cdr3_length: 15
cdr3_nt: TGCGCCAGCCGGTATCTAGCGGGGGGCCGTAATGAGCAGTTCTTC
cdr3_aa: CASRYLAGGRNEQFF

d_call: TRBD1
clone_size: once
j_call: TRBJ1-3
v_call: TRBV5-5
cdr3_length: 16
cdr3_nt: TGTGCCAGCAGCTATGGGACAGGTAACTCTGGAAACACCATATATTTT
cdr3_aa: CASSYGTGNSGNTIYF

d_call: -
clone_size: -
j_call: TRBJ2-1
v_call: TRBV9
cdr3_length: 16
cdr3_nt: TGTGCCAGCAGCCCCAGACTAGGGAGCTCCTACAATGAGCAGTTCTTC
cdr3_aa: CASSPRLGSSYNEQFF

d_call: -
clone_size: -
j_call: TRBJ2-7
v_call: TRBV12-3/TRBV12-4
cdr3_length: 13
cdr3_nt: TGTGCCAGCAGTTCTGCAAATGGCAACGAGCAGTACTTC
cdr3_aa: CASSSANGNEQYF

d_call: -
clone_size: few
j_call: TRBJ1-6
v_call: TRBV6-5
cdr3_length: 13
cdr3_nt: TGTGCCAGCAGCCCAATACAGGGTTCACCCCTCCACTTT
cdr3_aa: CASSPIQGSPLHF

d_call: -
clone_size: -
j_call: TRBJ2-5
v_call: TRBV19
cdr3_length: 13
cdr3_nt: TGTGCCAGTAGTGGTCCGGGGCAAGAGACCCAGTACTTC
cdr3_aa: CASSGPGQETQYF

d_call: -
clone_size: -
j_call: TRBJ1-4
v_call: TRBV3-1/TRBV3-2
cdr3_length: 16
cdr3_nt: TGTGCCAGCAGCCAAGATCGTATACCGGGCGGGGAAAAACTGTTTTTT
cdr3_aa: CASSQDRIPGGEKLFF

d_call: TRBD1
clone_size: -
j_call: TRBJ1-4
v_call: TRBV9
cdr3_length: 13
cdr3_nt: TGTGCCAGCTCTTCAGACAGGGGGGAAAAACTGTTTTTT
cdr3_aa: CASSSDRGEKLFF